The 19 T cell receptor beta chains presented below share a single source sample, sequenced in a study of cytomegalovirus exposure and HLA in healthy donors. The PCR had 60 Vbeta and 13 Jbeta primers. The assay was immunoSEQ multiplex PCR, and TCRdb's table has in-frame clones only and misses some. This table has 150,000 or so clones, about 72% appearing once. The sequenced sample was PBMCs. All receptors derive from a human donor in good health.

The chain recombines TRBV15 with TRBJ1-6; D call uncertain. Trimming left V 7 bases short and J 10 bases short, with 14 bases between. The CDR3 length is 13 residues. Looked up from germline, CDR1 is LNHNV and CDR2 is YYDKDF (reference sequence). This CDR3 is CATTGITKSPLHF. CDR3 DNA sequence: TGTGCCACCACAGGAATAACAAAATCACCCCTCCACTTT.

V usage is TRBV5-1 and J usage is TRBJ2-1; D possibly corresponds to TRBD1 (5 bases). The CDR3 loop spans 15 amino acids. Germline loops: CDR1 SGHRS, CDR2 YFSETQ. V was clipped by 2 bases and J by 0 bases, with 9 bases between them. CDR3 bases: TGCGCCAGCAGCTTACAGGTTAGCTCCTACAATGAGCAGTTCTTC. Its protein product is CASSLQVSSYNEQFF.

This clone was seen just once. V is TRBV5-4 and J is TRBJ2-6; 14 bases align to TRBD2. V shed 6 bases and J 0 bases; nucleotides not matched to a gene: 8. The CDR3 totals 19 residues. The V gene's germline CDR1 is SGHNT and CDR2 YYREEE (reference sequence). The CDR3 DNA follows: TGTGCCAGCATCCGGGCCGGACTAGCGGGGGGCTCTGGGGCCAACGTCCTGACTTTC. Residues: CASIRAGLAGGSGANVLTF.

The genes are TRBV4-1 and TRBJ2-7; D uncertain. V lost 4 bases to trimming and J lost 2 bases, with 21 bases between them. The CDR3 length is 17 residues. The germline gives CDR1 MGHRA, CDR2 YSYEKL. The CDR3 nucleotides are TGCGCCAGCAGCCCAGAGCCCCAGCGTTCGTGGGCCTACGAGCAGTACTTC. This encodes CASSPEPQRSWAYEQYF.

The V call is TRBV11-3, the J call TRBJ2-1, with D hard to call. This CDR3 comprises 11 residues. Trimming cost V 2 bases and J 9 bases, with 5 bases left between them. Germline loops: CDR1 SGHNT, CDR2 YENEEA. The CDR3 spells CASSLSGEQFF. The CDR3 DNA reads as TGTGCCAGCAGCTTATCCGGTGAGCAGTTCTTC. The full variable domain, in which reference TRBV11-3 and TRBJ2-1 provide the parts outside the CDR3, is EAGVVQSPRYKIIEKKQPVAFWCNPISGHNTLYWYLQNLGQGPELLIRYENEEAVDDSQLPKDRFSAERLKGVDSTLKIQPAELGDSAVYLCASSLSGEQFFGPGTRLTVL.

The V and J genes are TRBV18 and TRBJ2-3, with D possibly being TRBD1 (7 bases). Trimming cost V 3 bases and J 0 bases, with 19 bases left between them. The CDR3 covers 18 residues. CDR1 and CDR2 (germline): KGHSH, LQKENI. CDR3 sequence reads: CASSPGGQTLPSTDTQYF. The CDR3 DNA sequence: TGTGCCAGCTCACCGGGGGGACAGACCCTCCCTAGCACAGATACGCAGTATTTT.

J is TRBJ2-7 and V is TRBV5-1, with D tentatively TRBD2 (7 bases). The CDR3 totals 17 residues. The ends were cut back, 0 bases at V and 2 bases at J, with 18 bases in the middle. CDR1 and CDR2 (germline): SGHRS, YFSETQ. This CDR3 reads CASSLAPLAGAAYEQYF. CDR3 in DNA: TGCGCCAGCAGCTTGGCCCCTCTGGCGGGGGCCGCCTACGAGCAGTACTTC.

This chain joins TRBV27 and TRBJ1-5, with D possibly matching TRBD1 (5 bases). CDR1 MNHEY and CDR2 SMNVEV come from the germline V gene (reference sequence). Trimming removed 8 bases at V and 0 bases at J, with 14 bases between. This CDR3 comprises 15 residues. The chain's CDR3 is CASSTVENSNQPQHF. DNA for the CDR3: TGTGCCAGCTCGACAGTGGAGAATAGCAATCAGCCCCAGCATTTT.

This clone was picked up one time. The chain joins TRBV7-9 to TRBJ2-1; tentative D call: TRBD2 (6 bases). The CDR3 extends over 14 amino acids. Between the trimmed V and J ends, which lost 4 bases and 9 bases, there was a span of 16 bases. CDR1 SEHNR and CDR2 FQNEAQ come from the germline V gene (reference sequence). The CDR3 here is CASSSTLAPGEQFF. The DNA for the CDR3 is TGTGCCAGCAGCTCCACACTAGCCCCGGGTGAGCAGTTCTTC.

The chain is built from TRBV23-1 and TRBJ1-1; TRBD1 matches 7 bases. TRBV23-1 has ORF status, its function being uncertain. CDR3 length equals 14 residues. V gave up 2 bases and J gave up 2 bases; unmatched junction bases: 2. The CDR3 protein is CASSQRQGNTEAFF. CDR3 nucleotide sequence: TGCGCCAGCAGTCAACGACAGGGAAACACTGAAGCTTTCTTT.

The DNA of the CDR3 is TGCGCCAGCAGCCATTCAGGGGGGAACACTGAAGCTTTCTTT. Its protein is CASSHSGGNTEAFF. J is TRBJ1-1 and V is TRBV5-1; 7 bases match TRBD1. The CDR3 totals 14 residues. J was trimmed by 1 base and V by 4 bases; bases with no gene match: 4. Germline V gives CDR1 SGHRS, CDR2 YFSETQ.

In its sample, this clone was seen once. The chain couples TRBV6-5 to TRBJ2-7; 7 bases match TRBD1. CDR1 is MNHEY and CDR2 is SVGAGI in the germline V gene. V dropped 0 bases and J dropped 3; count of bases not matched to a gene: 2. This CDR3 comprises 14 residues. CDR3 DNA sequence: TGTGCCAGCAGTTACTCGGGGACAGTCTACGAGCAGTACTTC. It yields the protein CASSYSGTVYEQYF.

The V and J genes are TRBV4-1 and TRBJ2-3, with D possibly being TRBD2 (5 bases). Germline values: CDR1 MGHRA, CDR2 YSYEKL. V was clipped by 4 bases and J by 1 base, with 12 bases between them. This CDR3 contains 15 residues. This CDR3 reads CASSPSSGGTDTQYF. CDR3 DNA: TGCGCCAGCAGCCCCTCCTCCGGGGGCACAGATACGCAGTATTTT.

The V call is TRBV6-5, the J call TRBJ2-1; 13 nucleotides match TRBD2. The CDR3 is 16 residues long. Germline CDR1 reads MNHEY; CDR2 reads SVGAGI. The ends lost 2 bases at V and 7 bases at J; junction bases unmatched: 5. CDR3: CASSYPTSGGANEQFF. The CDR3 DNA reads TGTGCCAGCAGTTACCCTACTAGCGGGGGGGCGAATGAGCAGTTCTTC.

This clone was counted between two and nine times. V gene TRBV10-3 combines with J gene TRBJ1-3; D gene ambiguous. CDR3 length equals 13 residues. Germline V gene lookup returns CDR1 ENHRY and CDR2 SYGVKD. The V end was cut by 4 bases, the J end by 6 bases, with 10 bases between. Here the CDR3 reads CAISVGELNTIYF. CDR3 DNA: TGTGCCATCAGTGTCGGGGAGTTAAACACCATATATTTT.

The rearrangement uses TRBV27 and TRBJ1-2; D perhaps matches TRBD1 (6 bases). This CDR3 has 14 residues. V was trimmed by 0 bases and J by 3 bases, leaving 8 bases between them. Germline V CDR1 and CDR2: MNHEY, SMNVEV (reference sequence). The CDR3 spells CASSLSRGDYGYTF. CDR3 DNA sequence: TGTGCCAGCAGTTTATCCAGGGGTGACTATGGCTACACCTTC.

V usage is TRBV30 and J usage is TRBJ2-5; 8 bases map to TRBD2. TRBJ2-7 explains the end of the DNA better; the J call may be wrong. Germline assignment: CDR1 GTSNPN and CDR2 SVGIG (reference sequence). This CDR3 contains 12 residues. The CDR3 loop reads CAWTAGGYEQYF. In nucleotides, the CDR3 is TGTGCCTGGACGGCGGGGGGCTACGAGCAGTACTTC.

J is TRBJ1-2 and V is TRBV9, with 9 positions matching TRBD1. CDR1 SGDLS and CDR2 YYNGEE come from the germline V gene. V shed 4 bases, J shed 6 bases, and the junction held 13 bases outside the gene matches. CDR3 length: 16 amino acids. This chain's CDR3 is CASSPPGQGFSHGYTF. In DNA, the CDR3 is TGTGCCAGCAGCCCACCGGGACAGGGTTTTTCTCATGGCTACACCTTC.

CDR3 coding DNA: TGTGCCAGTAGTATCCGGAGGGGGGGAGCAGATACGCAGTATTTT. As protein: CASSIRRGGADTQYF. This chain uses TRBV19 with TRBJ2-3; maybe TRBD2 (7 bases). The CDR3 sequence is 15 residues long. Germline lookup yields CDR1 LNHDA and CDR2 SQIVND (reference sequence). V dropped 3 bases and J dropped 4 bases, with 14 bases sitting between them.